The clone carrying this TCR beta chain occurred many times. A much larger clone sits a single nucleotide away, making a read error possible. The sample belongs to a study of immune characterization of retroperitoneal liposarcoma. The CDR3 covers 14 residues. Per the germline V gene, CDR1 is MNHEY and CDR2 is SMNVEV (reference sequence). Each CDR3 protein gets one entry after TCRdb re-called the PCR reads with MiXCR. The sample shows 2,500 or so distinct CDR3 sequences, approximately 22% of them seen only once. The chain carries TRBV27 and TRBJ2-1; possibly TRBD2 for D (6 bases). The DNA end is more similar to TRBJ2-7, so the J call may be wrong. The TCR was taken from a male donor with retroperitoneal liposarcoma. Sequencing was performed on tumor tissue. CDR3 in amino acids: CASSLDRLEREQYF. CDR3 nucleotide sequence: TGTGCCAGCAGTTTAGACAGACTAGAACGTGAGCAGTACTTC.